The 19 T cell receptor beta chains below come from one sample, sequenced in a study of cytotoxic CD8 clonotypes in ibrutinib-treated CLL. Measured with immunoSEQ multiplex PCR; TCRdb has only the in-frame clones, and not every one. The sample consists of 250,000 to 350,000 clones, around 77% of them appearing once. Sequencing was performed on PBMCs, taken at disease progression, from a patient treated with ibrutinib. The receptors derive from a human donor with chronic lymphocytic leukemia.

The chain couples TRBV5-1 to TRBJ2-5, with D hard to call. The germline V gene encodes CDR1 SGHRS and CDR2 YFSETQ. CDR3 length equals 13 residues. Trimming removed 5 bases at V and 5 bases at J, with 13 bases between. CDR3 sequence: CASRGSALETQYF. In nucleotides, the CDR3 is TGCGCCAGCAGGGGAAGTGCGTTGGAGACCCAGTACTTC.

V and J are TRBV11-3 and TRBJ2-7; possible D gene TRBD1, 5 bases. Germline V lookup: CDR1 SGHNT, CDR2 YENEEA. V dropped 1 base and J dropped 0 bases, with 10 bases sitting between them. The CDR3 has 15 residues. The CDR3: CASSLGGGSSYEQYF. The CDR3 nucleotides read TGTGCCAGCAGCTTAGGGGGCGGCAGCTCCTACGAGCAGTACTTC.

The CDR3: CASTLGADTGELFF. CDR3 nucleotide sequence: TGTGCCAGCACGCTTGGGGCAGACACCGGGGAGCTGTTTTTT. The chain is built from TRBV28 and TRBJ2-2, with D possibly being TRBD1 (5 bases). CDR1 and CDR2 (germline): MDHEN, SYDVKM. The CDR3 contains 14 residues. V shed 7 bases and J shed 3 bases, with 12 bases lying between them.

The genes are TRBV18 and TRBJ2-7; either TRBD1 or TRBD2 may fit D (5 bases each). This CDR3 has 14 residues. Germline-derived CDR1 and CDR2 are KGHSH and LQKENI. V was clipped by 6 bases and J by 2 bases, with 14 bases between them. The CDR3 reads CASSDTGTPYEQYF. CDR3 DNA: TGTGCCAGCTCTGATACCGGGACCCCCTACGAGCAGTACTTC.

V is TRBV5-1 and J is TRBJ1-4; D is possibly TRBD1 (5 bases). Germline CDR1 reads SGHRS; CDR2 reads YFSETQ. The germline V and J ends were trimmed by 2 bases and 5 bases, with 13 bases remaining between them. This CDR3 has 15 amino acids. The chain's CDR3 is CASSFSGARNEKLFF. The CDR3 nucleotides are TGCGCCAGCAGCTTTTCTGGGGCGAGGAATGAAAAACTGTTTTTT. The full variable domain, with the rest looked up from reference TRBV5-1 and TRBJ1-4, is KAGVTQTPRYLIKTRGQQVTLSCSPISGHRSVSWYQQTPGQGLQFLFEYFSETQRNKGNFPGRFSGRQFSNSRSEMNVSTLELGDSALYLCASSFSGARNEKLFFGSGTQLSVL.

This chain links TRBV15 with TRBJ1-1; D may be TRBD1 (6 bases). This CDR3 has 14 residues. V was cut by 0 bases and J by 10 bases, with 15 bases left in between. Germline assignment: CDR1 LNHNV and CDR2 YYDKDF (reference sequence). The CDR3 DNA is TGTGCCACCAGCAGAGATCGGGACATACACTTAGCTTTCTTT. Protein sequence: CATSRDRDIHLAFF. Full variable domain (missing parts from reference TRBV15 and TRBJ1-1): DAMVIQNPRYQVTQFGKPVTLSCSQTLNHNVMYWYQQKSSQAPKLLFHYYDKDFNNEADTPDNFQSRRPNTSFCFLDIRSPGLGDTAMYLCATSRDRDIHLAFFGQGTRLTVV.

V is TRBV9 and J is TRBJ2-1; 8 bases match TRBD2. Trimming at V came to 0 bases and at J to 8 bases, leaving 4 bases not matched to a gene. Germline values: CDR1 SGDLS, CDR2 YYNGEE. This CDR3 has 14 residues. The CDR3 sequence is CASSVAGGLDEQFF. CDR3 coding DNA: TGTGCCAGCAGCGTAGCTGGGGGACTAGATGAGCAGTTCTTC.

V and J are TRBV19 and TRBJ2-3, with TRBD2 as a possible D gene (5 bases). CDR3 size: 12 residues. Per the germline V gene, CDR1 is LNHDA and CDR2 is SQIVND (reference sequence). V was clipped by 5 bases and J by 4 bases, with 7 bases between them. The CDR3 protein is CASSLGADTQYF. CDR3 in DNA: TGTGCCAGTAGTTTGGGAGCAGATACGCAGTATTTT.

The J gene is TRBJ2-7, the V gene TRBV29-1; no clear D gene. CDR3 size: 11 residues. CDR1 is SQVTM, CDR2 ANQGSEA, per germline. The V gene lost 0 bases and the J gene lost 2 bases, with 2 bases spanning the gap. For the CDR3, the DNA is TGCAGCGTTGAAGATGCCTACGAGCAGTACTTC. Its translation is CSVEDAYEQYF.

The gene calls are TRBV28 and TRBJ1-1; tentatively, D is TRBD1 (6 bases). CDR1 and CDR2 from the germline V gene are MDHEN and SYDVKM. The V end was cut by 1 base, the J end by 6 bases, with 18 bases between. The CDR3 length is 16 residues. The CDR3 region has the DNA TGTGCCAGCAGTTTATACCCCCAGCGGGGGCCGGCTGAAGCTTTCTTT. It encodes CASSLYPQRGPAEAFF. The full variable domain, in which reference TRBV28 and TRBJ1-1 provide the parts outside the CDR3, is DVKVTQSSRYLVKRTGEKVFLECVQDMDHENMFWYRQDPGLGLRLIYFSYDVKMKEKGDIPEGYSVSREKKERFSLILESASTNQTSMYLCASSLYPQRGPAEAFFGQGTRLTVV.

This chain's CDR3 is CASSQVQSKNYGYTF. CDR3 DNA: TGCGCCAGCAGCCAAGTTCAGTCCAAAAACTATGGCTACACCTTC. This sequence joins TRBV4-1 and TRBJ1-2; D not certain. CDR1 MGHRA and CDR2 YSYEKL come from the germline V gene. The CDR3 is 15 amino acids. With 1 base removed from V and 2 bases from J, the gap between germline ends came to 11 bases.

The V call is TRBV6-6, the J call TRBJ1-4, with TRBD1 matching over 9 bases. With 2 bases clipped from V and 7 bases from J, the junction kept 8 bases outside the gene matches. This CDR3 is built from 16 residues. Germline values: CDR1 MNHNY, CDR2 SVGAGI (reference sequence). Here the CDR3 DNA reads TGTGCCAGCAGTTACCCCTACAGGGGGCATCCTGAAAAACTGTTTTTT. The encoded protein is CASSYPYRGHPEKLFF.

The chain has TRBV28 and TRBJ2-1, with D possibly matching TRBD2 (5 bases). Germline V lookup: CDR1 MDHEN, CDR2 SYDVKM. This CDR3 has 13 residues. Trimming removed 8 bases from V and 6 bases from J, with 14 bases in between. The CDR3 DNA is TGTGCCAGCGGAGAGGACGGGATCAATGAGCAGTTCTTC. Translating gives CASGEDGINEQFF.

This chain connects TRBV6-6 to TRBJ2-5; D is unresolved. Trimming left V 2 bases short and J 3 bases short, with 7 bases between. The germline gives CDR1 MNHNY, CDR2 SVGAGI (reference sequence). CDR3 length: 13 amino acids. CDR3 DNA sequence: TGTGCCAGCAGTTACACGAGGAAAGAGACCCAGTACTTC. Protein sequence: CASSYTRKETQYF.

V gene TRBV28 combines with J gene TRBJ2-5, with a possible D match to TRBD2 (7 bases). The CDR3 is 16 amino acids. Trimming removed 2 bases from V and 5 bases from J, with 18 bases in between. Per the germline V gene, CDR1 is MDHEN and CDR2 is SYDVKM. In DNA, the CDR3 is TGTGCCAGCAGTTTAAGGGAGGGGGTCGGAGGGGAGACCCAGTACTTC. It is translated as CASSLREGVGGETQYF.

The chain carries TRBV11-2 and TRBJ1-4; tentatively, D is TRBD1 (6 bases). V dropped 4 bases and J dropped 6 bases, with 15 bases sitting between them. Germline CDR1 is SGHAT and CDR2 is FQNNGV. The CDR3 spans 15 residues. CDR3 protein: CASSSQGTRDEKLFF. DNA for the CDR3: TGTGCCAGCAGCTCACAGGGAACGCGGGATGAAAAACTGTTTTTT. The complete variable domain, with remaining parts taken from reference TRBV11-2 and TRBJ1-4, reads EAGVAQSPRYKIIEKRQSVAFWCNPISGHATLYWYQQILGQGPKLLIQFQNNGVVDDSQLPKDRFSAERLKGVDSTLKIQPAKLEDSAVYLCASSSQGTRDEKLFFGSGTQLSVL.

The chain joins TRBV6-5 to TRBJ2-7; weak D call: TRBD1 (6 bases). V lost 6 bases, J lost 1 base, and 10 bases lay in between. The CDR3 runs 13 residues. Per the germline V gene, CDR1 is MNHEY and CDR2 is SVGAGI. CDR3 coding DNA: TGTGCCAGCAGCCGGACAGTTTCCTACGAGCAGTACTTC. It codes for CASSRTVSYEQYF.

The rearrangement uses TRBV19 and TRBJ1-4; no clear D. Deletions cut 5 bases from V and 7 bases from J, with 5 bases between. This CDR3 has 11 amino acids. Per germline, CDR1 LNHDA and CDR2 SQIVND (reference sequence). In DNA, the CDR3 is TGTGCCAGTAGTCGGAGTGAAAAACTGTTTTTT. Translated, it gives CASSRSEKLFF.

The chain has TRBV6-1 and TRBJ2-3, with D maybe TRBD2 (5 bases). The germline V and J ends were trimmed by 2 bases and 0 bases, with 12 bases remaining between them. The CDR3 is 16 amino acids. The germline CDR1 and CDR2 sequences are MNHNS and SASEGT. The CDR3 sequence: CASSERAGASTDTQYF. Written as DNA, the CDR3 is TGTGCCAGCAGTGAAAGGGCGGGCGCTAGCACAGATACGCAGTATTTT.